This T cell receptor (beta chain) appears in the sequencing data of a study of regulatory T cells in long-lasting Graves disease (dated by TCRdb to the early 2020s). In terms of the full investigation: Persistent Graves' disease was defined as persistently positive TSH receptor autoantibodies together with antithyroid drug treatment for over 5 years. This study used TCR sequencing and RNA sequencing of peripheral blood to compare persistent Graves' disease patients against newly diagnosed Graves' disease patients. The study took place in China and was registered as a clinical trial. A total of roughly 35 samples underwent TCR sequencing: about 13 from persistent and approximately 20 from newly diagnosed Graves' disease patients. Antithyroid drugs had been taken for 8.5 to 13 years on average by persistent Graves' disease patients in the clinical cohort. Findings and caveats that apply to the study as a whole: Sequencing and analysis were limited to the TCR beta chain. Preferential use of TRBV28, TRBJ1-2 and TRBJ2-5 was observed in persistent disease, whereas TRBV20-1 and TRBJ2-1 were favored in newly diagnosed disease. As a limitation, the authors acknowledged that the small sample size may reduce accuracy. Only peripheral blood was studied, because thyroid tissue, the primary lesion, was inaccessible. Compared with newly diagnosed patients, persistent Graves' disease patients had lower TCR Shannon entropy and fewer highly expanded clones, which suggests clonal expansion. Patients with persistent disease shared more public clonotypes (around 2,500) than newly diagnosed patients did (about 1,000).

About this clonotype: This receptor's antigen is unknown. No quality values exist for individual bases; no much larger clone is one base distant.

To prepare the library, multiplex PCR was applied. The sequencer listed for this sample is Illumina HiSeq 4000. To build TCR beta libraries, CDR3 regions were amplified by Arm-PCR using iRepertoire HTBI primers. Gel purification was performed on PCR products prior to sequencing. The authors processed their data as follows. Gene usage analysis of CDR3 amino acid clonotypes used the 62 TRBV and approximately 13 TRBJ segments found across samples. Filtered high-quality paired reads were merged into contigs using COPE and FqMerger. Contigs were aligned with BLAST to IMGT TRBV, TRBD and TRBJ reference genes, and CDR3 was defined per IMGT. Any clonotype with a frequency above 0.1% was classified as a highly expanded clone. Shannon entropy served as the measure of repertoire diversity, while the Gini coefficient captured V-J evenness. Public clonotypes were defined as clonotypes shared by more than one individual. The raw public data were reprocessed by TCRdb itself: fastp quality trimming at Q25, MiXCR clonotype calling, in-frame beta chains only. Every CDR3 protein is listed once, alongside the most common genes and DNA of its rows. In this record, the V and J calls reflect TCRdb's handling and not the investigators' own analysis. The sample table shows 700,000 or so distinct CDR3 sequences, and about 32% are seen once. About two fifths of the sample is taken by the ten largest.

Per the publication, the time point label means: persistent/refractory GD, antithyroid drugs over 5 years with positive TRAb. For both TCR sequencing and RNA sequencing, RNA was extracted from PBMCs in TRIzol. The diagnosis of Graves' disease followed American Thyroid Association guidelines. Patients for the study were recruited at an endocrinology department in Xi'an, China. From each patient, roughly 9 milliliters of peripheral blood was collected into an EDTA anticoagulant tube. Ficoll Paque Plus density gradient separation was used to isolate PBMCs, and no further T cell sorting was performed. An Agilent 2100 Bioanalyzer and agarose gel were used to check RNA quality, while a NanoDrop 2000 measured RNA concentration. Spanning cysteine to phenylalanine, the CDR3 consists of 14 amino acids. Of all the DNA, just the CDR3 is kept, 42 bases in frame from base 1. At the junction V is shortened by 6 bases and J by 6 bases; bases outside the gene matches: 9. According to the germline V gene, CDR1 reads MDHEN and CDR2 reads SYDVKM.

The material sequenced was peripheral blood mononuclear cells (PBMCs), taken when the disease was refractory, from a patient treated with antithyroid drugs. The TCR originated in a female donor with Graves disease. The chain is assembled from TRBV28 and TRBJ2-7, with 9 bases matching TRBD2. This receptor carries the CDR3 CASSILAGNGEQYF. Read as DNA, the sequence is TGTGCCAGCAGCATTCTAGCGGGAAATGGCGAGCAGTACTTC. With the portions outside the CDR3 filled from the reference TRBV28 and TRBJ2-7 genes, the complete variable region becomes DVKVTQSSRYLVKRTGEKVFLECVQDMDHENMFWYRQDPGLGLRLIYFSYDVKMKEKGDIPEGYSVSREKKERFSLILESASTNQTSMYLCASSILAGNGEQYFGPGTRLTVT.